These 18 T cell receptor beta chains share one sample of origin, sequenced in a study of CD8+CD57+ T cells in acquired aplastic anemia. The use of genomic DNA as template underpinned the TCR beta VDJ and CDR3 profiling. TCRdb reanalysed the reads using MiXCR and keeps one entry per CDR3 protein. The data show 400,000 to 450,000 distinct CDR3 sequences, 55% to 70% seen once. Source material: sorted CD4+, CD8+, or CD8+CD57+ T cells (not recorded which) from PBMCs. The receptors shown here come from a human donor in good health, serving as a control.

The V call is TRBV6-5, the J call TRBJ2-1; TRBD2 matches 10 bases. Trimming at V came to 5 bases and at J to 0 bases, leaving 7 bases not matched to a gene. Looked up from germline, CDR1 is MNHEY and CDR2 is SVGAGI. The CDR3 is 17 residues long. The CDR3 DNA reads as TGTGCCAGCAGTGATAGCGGGGGGCCTCGCTCCTACAATGAGCAGTTCTTC. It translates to CASSDSGGPRSYNEQFF.

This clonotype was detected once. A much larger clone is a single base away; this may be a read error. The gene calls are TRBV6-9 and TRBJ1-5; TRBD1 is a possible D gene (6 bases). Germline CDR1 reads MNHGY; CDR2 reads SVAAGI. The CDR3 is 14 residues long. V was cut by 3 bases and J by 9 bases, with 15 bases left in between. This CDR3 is CASSYRGGRMPQHF. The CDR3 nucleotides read TGTGCCAGCAGTTACAGGGGAGGGCGAATGCCCCAGCATTTT.

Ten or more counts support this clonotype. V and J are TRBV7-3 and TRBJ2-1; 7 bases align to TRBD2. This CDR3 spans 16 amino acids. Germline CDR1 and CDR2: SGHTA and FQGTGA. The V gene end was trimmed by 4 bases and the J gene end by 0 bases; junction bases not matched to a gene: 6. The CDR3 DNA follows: TGTGCCAGCAGCTCACAAGCGGGGCCCTCCTACAATGAGCAGTTCTTC. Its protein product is CASSSQAGPSYNEQFF. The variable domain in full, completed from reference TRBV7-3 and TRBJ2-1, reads GAGVSQTPSNKVTEKGKYVELRCDPISGHTALYWYRQSLGQGPEFLIYFQGTGAADDSGLPNDRFFAVRPEGSVSTLKIQRTERGDSAVYLCASSSQAGPSYNEQFFGPGTRLTVL.

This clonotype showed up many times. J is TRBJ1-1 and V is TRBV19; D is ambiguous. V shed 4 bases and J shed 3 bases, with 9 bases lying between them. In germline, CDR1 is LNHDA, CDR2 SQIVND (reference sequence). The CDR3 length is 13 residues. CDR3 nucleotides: TGTGCCAGTAGTAGCAAGGGTTACACTGAAGCTTTCTTT. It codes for CASSSKGYTEAFF.

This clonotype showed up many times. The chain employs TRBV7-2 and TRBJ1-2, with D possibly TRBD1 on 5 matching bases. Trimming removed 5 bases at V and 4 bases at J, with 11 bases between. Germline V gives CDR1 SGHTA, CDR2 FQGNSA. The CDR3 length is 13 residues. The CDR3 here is CASSPGAIYGYTF. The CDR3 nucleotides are TGTGCCAGCAGCCCCGGGGCGATCTATGGCTACACCTTC.

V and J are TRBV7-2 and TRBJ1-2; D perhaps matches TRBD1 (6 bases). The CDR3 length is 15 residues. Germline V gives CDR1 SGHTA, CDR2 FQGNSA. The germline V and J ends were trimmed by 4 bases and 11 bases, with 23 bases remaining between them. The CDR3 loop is CASSSGGTSPCGYTF. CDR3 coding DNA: TGTGCCAGCAGCTCGGGGGGGACATCCCCTTGCGGATACACCTTC.

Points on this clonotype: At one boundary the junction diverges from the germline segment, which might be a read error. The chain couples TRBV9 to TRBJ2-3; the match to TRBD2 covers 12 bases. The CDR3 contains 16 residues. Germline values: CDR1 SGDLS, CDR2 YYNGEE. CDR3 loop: CASGVGTSGYAVTQYF. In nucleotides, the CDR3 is TGTGCCAGCGGCGTAGGGACTAGCGGGTACGCAGTTACGCAGTATTTT.

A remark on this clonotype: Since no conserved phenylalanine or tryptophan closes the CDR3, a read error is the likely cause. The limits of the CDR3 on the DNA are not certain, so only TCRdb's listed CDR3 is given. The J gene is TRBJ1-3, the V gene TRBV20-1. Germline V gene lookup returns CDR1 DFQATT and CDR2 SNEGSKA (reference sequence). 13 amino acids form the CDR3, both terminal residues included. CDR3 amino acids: CSARDSTSTTTQY.

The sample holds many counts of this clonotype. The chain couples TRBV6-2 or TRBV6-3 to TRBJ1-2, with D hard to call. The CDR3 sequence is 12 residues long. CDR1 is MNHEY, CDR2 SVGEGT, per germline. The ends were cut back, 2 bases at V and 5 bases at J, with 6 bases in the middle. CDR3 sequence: CASSYGQYGYTF. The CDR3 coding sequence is TGTGCCAGCAGTTACGGGCAGTATGGCTACACCTTC.

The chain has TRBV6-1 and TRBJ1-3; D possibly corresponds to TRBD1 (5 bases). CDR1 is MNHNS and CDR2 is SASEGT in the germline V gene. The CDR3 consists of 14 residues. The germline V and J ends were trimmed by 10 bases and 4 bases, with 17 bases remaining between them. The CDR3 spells CATGAGLQGNTIYF. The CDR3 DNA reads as TGTGCCACCGGGGCAGGGTTGCAAGGAAACACCATATATTTT.

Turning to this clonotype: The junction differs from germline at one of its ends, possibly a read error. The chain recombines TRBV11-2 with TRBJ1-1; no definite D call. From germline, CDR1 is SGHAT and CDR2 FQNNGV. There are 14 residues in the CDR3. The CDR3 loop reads CASSRRAATNEKLF. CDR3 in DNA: TGTGCCAGCAGCCGCCGGGCCGCAACTAATGAAAAACTGTTT.

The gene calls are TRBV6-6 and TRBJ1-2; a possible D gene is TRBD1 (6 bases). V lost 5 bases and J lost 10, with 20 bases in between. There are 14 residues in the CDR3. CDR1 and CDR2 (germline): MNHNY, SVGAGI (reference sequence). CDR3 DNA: TGTGCCAGCAGTAGAGATAGGCCAGGGGCCGTCTACACCTTC. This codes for CASSRDRPGAVYTF.

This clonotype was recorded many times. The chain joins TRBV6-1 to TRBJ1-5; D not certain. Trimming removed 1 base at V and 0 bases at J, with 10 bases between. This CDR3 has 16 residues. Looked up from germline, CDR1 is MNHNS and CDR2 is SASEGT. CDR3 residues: CASSEVVRYSNQPQHF. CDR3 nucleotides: TGTGCCAGCAGTGAAGTTGTCAGGTATAGCAATCAGCCCCAGCATTTT.

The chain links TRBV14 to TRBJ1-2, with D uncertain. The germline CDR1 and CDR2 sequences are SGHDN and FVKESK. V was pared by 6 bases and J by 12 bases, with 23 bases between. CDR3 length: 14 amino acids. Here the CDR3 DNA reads TGTGCCAGCAGTTACCCAACGCGGGGTTACGAGCACACCTTC. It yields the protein CASSYPTRGYEHTF.

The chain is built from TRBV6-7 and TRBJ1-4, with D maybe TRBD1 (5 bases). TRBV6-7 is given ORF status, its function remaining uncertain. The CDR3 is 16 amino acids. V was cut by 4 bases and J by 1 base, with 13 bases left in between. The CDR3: CASSFNLDRTNEKLFF. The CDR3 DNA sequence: TGTGCCAGCAGTTTCAACCTAGACAGAACTAATGAAAAACTGTTTTTT.

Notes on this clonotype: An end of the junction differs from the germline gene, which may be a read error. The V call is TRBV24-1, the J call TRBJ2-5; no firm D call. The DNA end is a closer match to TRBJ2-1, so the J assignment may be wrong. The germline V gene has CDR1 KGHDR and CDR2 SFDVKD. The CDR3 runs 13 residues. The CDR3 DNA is TGTGCCACCAGTGGTTTGGTGAGCGATGCCCAGTTCTTC. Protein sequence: CATSGLVSDAQFF.

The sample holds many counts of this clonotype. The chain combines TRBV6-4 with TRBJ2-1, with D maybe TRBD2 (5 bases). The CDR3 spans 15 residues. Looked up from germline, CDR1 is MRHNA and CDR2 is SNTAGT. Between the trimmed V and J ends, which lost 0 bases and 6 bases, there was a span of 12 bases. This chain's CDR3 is CASSDSGAKINEQFF. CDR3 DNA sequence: TGTGCCAGCAGTGACTCGGGAGCCAAGATCAATGAGCAGTTCTTC.

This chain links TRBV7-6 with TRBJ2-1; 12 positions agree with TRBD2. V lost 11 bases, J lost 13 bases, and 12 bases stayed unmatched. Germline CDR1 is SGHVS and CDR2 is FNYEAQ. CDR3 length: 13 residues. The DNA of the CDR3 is TGTGCCCCGGCTAGCGGGGGGGCCTCGGCACAGTTCTTC. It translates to CAPASGGASAQFF.